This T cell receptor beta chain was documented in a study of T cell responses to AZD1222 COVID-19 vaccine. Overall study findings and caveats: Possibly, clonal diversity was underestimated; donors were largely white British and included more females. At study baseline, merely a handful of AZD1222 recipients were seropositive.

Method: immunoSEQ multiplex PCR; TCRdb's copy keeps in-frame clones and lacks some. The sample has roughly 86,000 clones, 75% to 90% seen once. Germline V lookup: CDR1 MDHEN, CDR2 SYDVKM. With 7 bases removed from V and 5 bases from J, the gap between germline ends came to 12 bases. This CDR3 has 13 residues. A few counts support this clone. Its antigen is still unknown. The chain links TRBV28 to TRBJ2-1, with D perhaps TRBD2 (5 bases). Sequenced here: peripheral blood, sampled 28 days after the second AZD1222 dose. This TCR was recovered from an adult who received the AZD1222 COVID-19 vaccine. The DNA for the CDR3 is TGTGCCAGCAAAGGCGGGTGGCACAATGAGCAGTTCTTC. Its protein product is CASKGGWHNEQFF. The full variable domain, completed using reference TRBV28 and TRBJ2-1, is DVKVTQSSRYLVKRTGEKVFLECVQDMDHENMFWYRQDPGLGLRLIYFSYDVKMKEKGDIPEGYSVSREKKERFSLILESASTNQTSMYLCASKGGWHNEQFFGPGTRLTVL.